The rows below give T cell receptor beta chains drawn from one sample of a study of metastatic and nonmetastatic thyroid tumors. TCRdb reprocessed the PCR reads via MiXCR. Of more than 40,000 clones listed, roughly 3.1% are singletons. The sequencing sample was made of blood. These receptors all stem from a female donor with papillary thyroid cancer or a benign thyroid nodule (not recorded which). Some clones in this sample may be carry-over from other donors' samples. CDR3s include the opening cysteine and the closing phenylalanine or tryptophan. A D gene is named only where the DNA matches it firmly. Clone size is not always given. Where it is, it says once, few, many or a class for expanded clones.

cdr3_length,j_call,v_call,d_call,clone_size,cdr3_aa,cdr3_nt
12,TRBJ2-7,TRBV20-1,-,many,CSAGQRAYEQYF,TGCAGTGCCGGACAGAGGGCCTACGAGCAGTACTTC
14,TRBJ1-5,TRBV6-1,-,-,CASSLNSDHQPQHF,TGTGCCAGCAGTCTTAACAGTGACCATCAGCCCCAGCATTTT
14,TRBJ2-5,TRBV20-1,-,many,CSARAGDNKETQYF,TGCAGTGCTAGAGCTGGGGACAATAAAGAGACCCAGTACTTC
13,TRBJ1-6,TRBV12-3/TRBV12-4,-,-,CASSLERNSPLHF,TGTGCCAGCAGTTTAGAACGGAATTCACCCCTCCACTTT
11,TRBJ1-1,TRBV6-4,-,many,CASRLGSEAFF,TGTGCCAGCCGACTGGGATCTGAAGCTTTCTTT
15,TRBJ2-7,TRBV12-3/TRBV12-4,TRBD2,-,CASSQAAGGLDEQYF,TGTGCCAGCAGCCAAGCGGCGGGAGGTCTAGACGAGCAGTACTTC
14,TRBJ2-3,TRBV9,-,-,CASSVAGVKDTQYF,TGTGCCAGCAGCGTGGCAGGGGTAAAAGATACGCAGTATTTT
13,TRBJ2-5,TRBV2,-,many,CASSPEAQETQYF,TGTGCCAGCAGCCCAGAGGCCCAAGAGACCCAGTACTTC
15,TRBJ1-2,TRBV7-8,-,many,CASSLAGRPAGGYTF,TGTGCCAGCAGCTTAGCGGGCCGCCCAGCGGGGGGCTACACCTTC
15,TRBJ2-5,TRBV6-2/TRBV6-3,-,few,CASSDRTRAKLAQYF,TGTGCCAGCAGCGACAGGACCCGGGCTAAACTGGCCCAGTACTTC
14,TRBJ2-4,TRBV30,TRBD1,many,CAGRPGTGSNIQYF,TGTGCCGGCAGACCCGGGACAGGGTCGAACATTCAGTACTTC
16,TRBJ2-3,TRBV7-6,TRBD2,few,CAGALSGRKWTYTQYF,TGTGCCGGAGCTCTTAGCGGGAGGAAGTGGACATATACGCAGTATTTT
16,TRBJ1-2,TRBV6-1,TRBD1,many,CASSEMDRVLNYGYTF,TGTGCCAGCAGTGAAATGGACAGGGTCCTTAACTATGGCTACACCTTC
15,TRBJ2-7,TRBV5-1,TRBD2,many,CASSLILAGGNEQYF,TGCGCCAGCAGCTTGATCCTAGCGGGAGGCAACGAGCAGTACTTC
13,TRBJ1-1,TRBV27,-,medium-sized,CASSLTGSTEAFF,TGTGCCAGCAGTTTAACAGGGTCCACTGAAGCTTTCTTT
16,TRBJ1-5,TRBV15,-,many,CATSRQGMGPDQPQHF,TGTGCCACCAGCAGGCAGGGAATGGGTCCGGATCAGCCCCAGCATTTT
16,TRBJ2-1,TRBV20-1,TRBD2,-,CSARAFSGRRANEQFF,TGCAGTGCTAGGGCTTTTAGCGGGAGGAGGGCAAATGAGCAGTTCTTC
12,TRBJ2-7,TRBV20-1,-,many,CSAQPGDYEQYF,TGCAGTGCTCAACCAGGGGACTACGAGCAGTACTTC
13,TRBJ1-3,TRBV10-3,-,many,CAMTPFSGNTIYF,TGTGCCATGACACCTTTCTCTGGAAACACCATATATTTT
16,TRBJ1-6,TRBV6-1,-,-,CASSEYGRTNNSPLHF,TGTGCCAGCAGTGAATATGGTCGAACGAATAATTCACCCCTCCACTTT
13,TRBJ1-3,TRBV15,-,many,CATSRDSGNTIYF,TGTGCCACCAGCAGAGACAGTGGAAACACCATATATTTT
11,TRBJ2-7,TRBV10-2,-,many,CASSDTYEQYF,TGCGCCAGCAGTGACACCTACGAGCAGTACTTC